The T cell receptor (beta chain) under discussion was sequenced for a study of T cell repertoires in ileal Crohn's disease. On the study more broadly: All patients had surgery for stricturing (around 60%) or penetrating (around 40%) disease. General study points: High-frequency clones were more common in sorted CD8 than CD4 cells.

A note on this clone: Antigen unknown.

Surgical specimens yielded lamina propria lymphocytes, which were density-gradient separated and then sorted. The data were produced by immunoSEQ multiplex PCR, yet TCRdb's version contains in-frame clones alone and is incomplete. In the table there are approximately 2,100 clones, roughly four fifths of which are singletons. The sequence derives from an adult with Crohn's disease. Some clones in this sample may be carry-over from other donors' samples. The sequenced sample consisted of CD8+ T cells from ileum.

In DNA form, the CDR3 reads TGCAGCGGAACGGGACAGAACACTGAAGCTTTCTTT. Its protein is CSGTGQNTEAFF. The V gene is TRBV29-1, the J gene TRBJ1-1; D perhaps matches TRBD1 (6 bases). The CDR3 sequence is 12 residues long. Trimming stripped 7 bases from V and 1 base from J, with 10 bases between. Germline V gene lookup returns CDR1 SQVTM and CDR2 ANQGSEA.